A selection of T cell receptor beta chains follows, all from one sample in a study of T cell changes during pregnancy in multiple sclerosis. Produced via immunoSEQ multiplex PCR; TCRdb's table is partial and in-frame only. The sample has about 36,000 clones, 89% seen once. The sample in question was CD8+ T cells from peripheral blood mononuclear cells, obtained in the third trimester of pregnancy. These receptors were collected from a female donor with multiple sclerosis, enrolled in a pregnancy study. Each CDR3 is given with its conserved first and last residue. The order of the fields is J gene, V gene, CDR3 protein.

j_call: TRBJ2-7
v_call: TRBV19
cdr3_aa: CASSSRDRPSYEQYF

j_call: TRBJ1-1
v_call: TRBV4-2
cdr3_aa: CASSRTAETEAFF

j_call: TRBJ2-1
v_call: TRBV6-4
cdr3_aa: CASSLEGTSGYNEQFF

j_call: TRBJ1-2
v_call: TRBV2
cdr3_aa: CASSPGQGNYGYTF

j_call: TRBJ2-5
v_call: TRBV18
cdr3_aa: CASSVPGGRETQYF

j_call: TRBJ2-5
v_call: TRBV25-1
cdr3_aa: CASSESSGGETQYF

j_call: TRBJ1-2
v_call: TRBV27
cdr3_aa: CASSLSPGGPNYGYTF

j_call: TRBJ1-5
v_call: TRBV19
cdr3_aa: CASSIAEGSNQPQHF

j_call: TRBJ1-1
v_call: TRBV7-9
cdr3_aa: CASSLDRGQEAFF

j_call: TRBJ2-3
v_call: TRBV9
cdr3_aa: CASSVSTGTQYF

j_call: TRBJ1-3
v_call: TRBV30
cdr3_aa: CAWRPGTGFLNTIYF

j_call: TRBJ2-7
v_call: TRBV14
cdr3_aa: CASSHPGQGTYEQYF

j_call: TRBJ2-1
v_call: TRBV5-1
cdr3_aa: CASSSGLNYNEQFF

j_call: TRBJ2-2
v_call: TRBV7-9
cdr3_aa: CASSLVDSTGELFF

j_call: TRBJ1-1
v_call: TRBV13
cdr3_aa: CASSLRQGRTEAFF

j_call: TRBJ2-5
v_call: TRBV5-1
cdr3_aa: CASRGLRETQYF

j_call: TRBJ1-1
v_call: TRBV6-6
cdr3_aa: CASSQVQGEAFF

j_call: TRBJ2-2
v_call: TRBV11-3
cdr3_aa: CASSSVAGNTGELFF

j_call: TRBJ2-2
v_call: TRBV9
cdr3_aa: CASSVTYGTGVTGELFF

j_call: TRBJ2-7
v_call: TRBV27
cdr3_aa: CASSFAVQTGSEQYF

j_call: TRBJ2-3
v_call: TRBV6-4
cdr3_aa: CASSDNRETDTQYF

j_call: TRBJ1-2
v_call: TRBV6-1
cdr3_aa: CASSEFGDDYGYTF

j_call: TRBJ2-1
v_call: TRBV21-1
cdr3_aa: CASSEQGVDEQFF

j_call: TRBJ1-4
v_call: TRBV23-1
cdr3_aa: CASRPFQRGLSEKLFF

j_call: TRBJ2-3
v_call: TRBV7-9
cdr3_aa: CASSFPYRQVGSTDTQYF

j_call: TRBJ1-2
v_call: TRBV6-5
cdr3_aa: CASTYGLGGQAGYTF

j_call: TRBJ2-1
v_call: TRBV6-4
cdr3_aa: CASSDSSGSYNEQFF

j_call: TRBJ1-2
v_call: TRBV7-9
cdr3_aa: CASSPIGETGYTF

j_call: TRBJ2-3
v_call: TRBV27
cdr3_aa: CASRTLIRGAGTDTQYF

j_call: TRBJ2-5
v_call: TRBV27
cdr3_aa: CASSFSLAGIETQYF

j_call: TRBJ1-1
v_call: TRBV11-2
cdr3_aa: CASSLDVSGVSAFF

j_call: TRBJ2-7
v_call: TRBV7-9
cdr3_aa: CASSGRAGVDYEQYF

j_call: TRBJ1-2
v_call: TRBV7-9
cdr3_aa: CASSLDPNRGYTF

j_call: TRBJ2-1
v_call: TRBV19
cdr3_aa: CASSMGGGPHEQFF

j_call: TRBJ1-1
v_call: TRBV28
cdr3_aa: CASSLGGGNEAFF

j_call: TRBJ1-1
v_call: TRBV7-9
cdr3_aa: CASSLVTQGRTEAFF

j_call: TRBJ2-1
v_call: TRBV6-5
cdr3_aa: CASSPEGRGDEQFF

j_call: TRBJ1-1
v_call: TRBV9
cdr3_aa: CASSPVNTEAFF

j_call: TRBJ2-5
v_call: TRBV9
cdr3_aa: CASSLWGGADQETQYF

j_call: TRBJ2-1
v_call: TRBV7-8
cdr3_aa: CASSLSGALITYNEQFF

j_call: TRBJ1-1
v_call: TRBV29-1
cdr3_aa: CSVETDLDMNTEAFF

j_call: TRBJ2-5
v_call: TRBV4-3
cdr3_aa: CASSQDRASIMETQYF

j_call: TRBJ1-1
v_call: TRBV28
cdr3_aa: CASSRQRQIVEAFF

j_call: TRBJ2-7
v_call: TRBV27
cdr3_aa: CASSKGTSAFYEQYF

j_call: TRBJ2-3
v_call: TRBV2
cdr3_aa: CASTPGTVAPGTQYF

j_call: TRBJ1-2
v_call: TRBV19
cdr3_aa: CASSKTTRTGGNYGYTF

j_call: TRBJ2-1
v_call: TRBV27
cdr3_aa: CASSLFGPYEQFF

j_call: TRBJ1-2
v_call: TRBV7-9
cdr3_aa: CASSSTLDSSPNYGYTF

j_call: TRBJ2-7
v_call: TRBV4-3
cdr3_aa: CASSPMTGAAYEQYF

j_call: TRBJ2-7
v_call: TRBV9
cdr3_aa: CASSVFSGDYEQYF

j_call: TRBJ2-1
v_call: TRBV30
cdr3_aa: CAWSVRGRVEINEQFF

j_call: TRBJ2-1
v_call: TRBV5-1
cdr3_aa: CASSPASTGYVEQFF

j_call: TRBJ2-3
v_call: TRBV5-4
cdr3_aa: CASSSTSGREDTQYF

j_call: TRBJ2-3
v_call: TRBV5-4
cdr3_aa: CASSDDTGLKGLRDTQYF

j_call: TRBJ2-2
v_call: TRBV9
cdr3_aa: CASSPSDTGELFF

j_call: TRBJ1-1
v_call: TRBV6-5
cdr3_aa: CASSYSRDTEAFF

j_call: TRBJ1-2
v_call: TRBV6-5
cdr3_aa: CASSYSSGMDGYTF